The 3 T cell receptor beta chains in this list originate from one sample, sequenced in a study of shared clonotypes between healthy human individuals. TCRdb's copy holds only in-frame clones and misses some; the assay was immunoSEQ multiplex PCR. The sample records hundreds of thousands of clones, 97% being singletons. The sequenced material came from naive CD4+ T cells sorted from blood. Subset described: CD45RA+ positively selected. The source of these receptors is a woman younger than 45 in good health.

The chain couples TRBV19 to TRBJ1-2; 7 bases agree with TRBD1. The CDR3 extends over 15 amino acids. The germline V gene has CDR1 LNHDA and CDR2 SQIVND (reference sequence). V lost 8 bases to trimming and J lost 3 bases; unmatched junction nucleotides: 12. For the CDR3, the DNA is TGTGCCAGTCGTCCGGGACAGCAGATGTACTATGGCTACACCTTC. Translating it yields CASRPGQQMYYGYTF.

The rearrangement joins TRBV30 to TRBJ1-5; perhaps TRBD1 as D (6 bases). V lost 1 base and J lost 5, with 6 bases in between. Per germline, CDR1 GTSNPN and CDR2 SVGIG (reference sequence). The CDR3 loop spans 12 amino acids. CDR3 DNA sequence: TGTGCCTGGAGTGGGGGGCATCAGCCCCAGCATTTT. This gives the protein CAWSGGHQPQHF.

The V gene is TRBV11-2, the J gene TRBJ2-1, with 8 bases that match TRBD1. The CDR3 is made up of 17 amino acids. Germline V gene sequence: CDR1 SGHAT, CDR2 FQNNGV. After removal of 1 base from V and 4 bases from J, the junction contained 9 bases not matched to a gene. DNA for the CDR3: TGTGCCAGCAGCTTAGTTACCGGGACAGGTCTATACAATGAGCAGTTCTTC. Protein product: CASSLVTGTGLYNEQFF. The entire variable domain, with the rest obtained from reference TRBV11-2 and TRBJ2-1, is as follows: EAGVAQSPRYKIIEKRQSVAFWCNPISGHATLYWYQQILGQGPKLLIQFQNNGVVDDSQLPKDRFSAERLKGVDSTLKIQPAKLEDSAVYLCASSLVTGTGLYNEQFFGPGTRLTVL.